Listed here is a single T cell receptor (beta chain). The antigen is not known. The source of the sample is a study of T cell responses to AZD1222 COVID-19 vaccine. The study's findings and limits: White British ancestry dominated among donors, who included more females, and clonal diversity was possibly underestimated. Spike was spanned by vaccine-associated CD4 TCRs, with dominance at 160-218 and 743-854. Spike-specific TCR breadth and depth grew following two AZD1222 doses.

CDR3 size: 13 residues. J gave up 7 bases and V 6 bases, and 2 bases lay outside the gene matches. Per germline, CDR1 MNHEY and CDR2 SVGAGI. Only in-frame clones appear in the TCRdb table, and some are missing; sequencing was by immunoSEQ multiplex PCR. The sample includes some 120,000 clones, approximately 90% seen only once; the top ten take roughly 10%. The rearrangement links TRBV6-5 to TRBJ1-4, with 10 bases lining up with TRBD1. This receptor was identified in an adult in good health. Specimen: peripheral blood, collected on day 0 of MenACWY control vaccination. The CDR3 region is CASRTGGGEKLFF. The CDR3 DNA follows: TGTGCCAGCAGGACAGGGGGCGGTGAAAAACTGTTTTTT.